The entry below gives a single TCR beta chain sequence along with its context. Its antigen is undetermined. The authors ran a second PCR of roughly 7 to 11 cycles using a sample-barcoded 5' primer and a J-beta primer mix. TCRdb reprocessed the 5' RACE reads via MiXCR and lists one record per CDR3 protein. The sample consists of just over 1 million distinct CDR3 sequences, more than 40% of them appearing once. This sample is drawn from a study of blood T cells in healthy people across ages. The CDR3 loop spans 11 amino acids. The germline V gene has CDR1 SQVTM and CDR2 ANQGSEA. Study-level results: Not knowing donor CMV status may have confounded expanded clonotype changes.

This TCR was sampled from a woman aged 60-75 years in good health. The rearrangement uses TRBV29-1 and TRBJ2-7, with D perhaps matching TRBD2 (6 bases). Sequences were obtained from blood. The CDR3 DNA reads TGCGGGGGAGGCAGCTCCTACGAGCAGTACTTC. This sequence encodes CGGGSSYEQYF.